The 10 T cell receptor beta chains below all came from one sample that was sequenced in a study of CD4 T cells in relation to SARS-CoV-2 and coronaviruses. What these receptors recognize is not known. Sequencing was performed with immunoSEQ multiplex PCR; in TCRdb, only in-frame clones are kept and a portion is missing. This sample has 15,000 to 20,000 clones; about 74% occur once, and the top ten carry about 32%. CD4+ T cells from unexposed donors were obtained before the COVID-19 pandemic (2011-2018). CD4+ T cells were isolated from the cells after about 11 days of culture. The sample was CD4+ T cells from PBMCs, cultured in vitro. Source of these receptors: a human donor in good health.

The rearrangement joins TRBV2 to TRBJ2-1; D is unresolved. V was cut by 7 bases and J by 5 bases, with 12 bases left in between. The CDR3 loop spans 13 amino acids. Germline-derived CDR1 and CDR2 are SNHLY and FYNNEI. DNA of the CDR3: TGTGCCAGCACCCCGGGTCGGGACAATGAGCAGTTCTTC. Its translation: CASTPGRDNEQFF.

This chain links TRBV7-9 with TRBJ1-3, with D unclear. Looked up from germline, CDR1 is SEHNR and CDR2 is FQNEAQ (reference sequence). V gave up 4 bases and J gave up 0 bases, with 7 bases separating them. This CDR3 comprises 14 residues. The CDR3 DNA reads TGTGCCAGCAGCTCCACAATCTCTGGAAACACCATATATTTT. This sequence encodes CASSSTISGNTIYF.

The chain's CDR3 is CASSPSPQGYEQYF. DNA for the CDR3: TGTGCCAGCAGCCCAAGCCCCCAGGGGTACGAGCAGTACTTC. The gene calls are TRBV11-2 and TRBJ2-7; TRBD1 is a possible D gene (6 bases). The germline V and J ends were trimmed by 5 bases and 4 bases, with 15 bases remaining between them. The CDR3 has 14 amino acids. Germline V gives CDR1 SGHAT, CDR2 FQNNGV.

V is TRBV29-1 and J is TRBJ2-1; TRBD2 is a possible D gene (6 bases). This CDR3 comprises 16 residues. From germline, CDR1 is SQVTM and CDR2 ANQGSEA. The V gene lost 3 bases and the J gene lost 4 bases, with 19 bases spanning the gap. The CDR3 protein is CSVDLFTLATYNEQFF. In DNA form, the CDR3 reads TGCAGCGTTGACCTTTTTACGCTAGCGACTTACAATGAGCAGTTCTTC.

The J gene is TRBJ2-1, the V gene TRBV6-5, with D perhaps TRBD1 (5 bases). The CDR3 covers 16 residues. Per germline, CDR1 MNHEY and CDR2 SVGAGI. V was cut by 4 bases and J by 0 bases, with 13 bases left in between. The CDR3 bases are TGTGCCAGCAGTTCCCCAGGGCTAGGCTCCTACAATGAGCAGTTCTTC. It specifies CASSSPGLGSYNEQFF.

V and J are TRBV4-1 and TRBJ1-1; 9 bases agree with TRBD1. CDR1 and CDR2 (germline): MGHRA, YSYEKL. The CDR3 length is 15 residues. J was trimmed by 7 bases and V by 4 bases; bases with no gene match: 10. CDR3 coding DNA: TGCGCCAGCAGCCCGTCCGGGACAGGGTCGCATGAAGCTTTCTTT. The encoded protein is CASSPSGTGSHEAFF.

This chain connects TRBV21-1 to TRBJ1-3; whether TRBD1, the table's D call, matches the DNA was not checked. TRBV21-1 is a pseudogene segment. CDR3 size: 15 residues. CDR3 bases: TGTGCCAGCAGCAACCCCCAGTACTCTGGAAACACCATATATTTT. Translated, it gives CASSNPQYSGNTIYF.

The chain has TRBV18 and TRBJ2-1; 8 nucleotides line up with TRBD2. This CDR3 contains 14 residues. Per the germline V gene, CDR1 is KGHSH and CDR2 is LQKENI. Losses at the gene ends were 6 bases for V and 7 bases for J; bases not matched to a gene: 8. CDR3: CASSTGLAGNEQFF. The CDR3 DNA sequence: TGTGCCAGCTCCACTGGACTAGCAGGGAATGAGCAGTTCTTC.

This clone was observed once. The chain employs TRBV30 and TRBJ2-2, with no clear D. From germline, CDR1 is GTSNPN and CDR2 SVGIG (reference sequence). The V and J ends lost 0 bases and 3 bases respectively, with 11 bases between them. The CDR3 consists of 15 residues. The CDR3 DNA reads TGTGCCTGGAGTGTCCTAGAGCGCGACACCGGGGAGCTGTTTTTT. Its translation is CAWSVLERDTGELFF.

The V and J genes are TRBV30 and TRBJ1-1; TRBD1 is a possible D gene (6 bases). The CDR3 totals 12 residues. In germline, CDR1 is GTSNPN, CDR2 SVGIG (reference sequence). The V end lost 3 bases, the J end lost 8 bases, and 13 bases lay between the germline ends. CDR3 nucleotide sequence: TGTGCCTGGAGCCCCTCGAGGGGGGAAGCTTTCTTT. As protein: CAWSPSRGEAFF.